This T cell receptor beta chain was documented in a study of regulatory T cells in long-lasting Graves disease. The length of the CDR3 is 17 residues. The V gene's germline CDR1 is SGHAT and CDR2 FQNNGV. The V end was cut by 4 bases, the J end by 1 base, with 16 bases between. The sample's time point: newly diagnosed GD, antithyroid drugs for less than 3 months. There was RNA extracted from PBMCs, and the TCR library was made from it. Collection of peripheral blood (around 10 milliliters) was done using EDTA tubes. In this sample, this clonotype turned up many times. According to the study, TCR beta libraries were built with iRepertoire HTBI primers and CDR3-region Arm-PCR. TCRdb recomputed calls from the multiplex PCR reads with MiXCR, one row per CDR3 protein. The data show roughly 420,000 distinct CDR3 sequences, around 15% seen once.

This chain connects TRBV11-2 to TRBJ2-2; possibly TRBD1 for D (5 bases). The TCR was taken from a female donor with Graves disease. This sample comprised peripheral blood mononuclear cells (PBMCs), obtained at new diagnosis, from a patient treated with antithyroid drugs. DNA of the CDR3: TGTGCCAGCAGCTCCCTGCAGGGAAGGAGGAACACCGGGGAGCTGTTTTTT. It is translated as CASSSLQGRRNTGELFF.